This is a list of T cell receptor beta chains from one sample in a study of shared clonotypes between healthy human individuals. Clones were sequenced by immunoSEQ multiplex PCR, and TCRdb holds only the in-frame ones, with some missing. Of about 1 million clones listed, around 74% are singletons. Source material: memory CD4+ T cells sorted from blood. The receptors were sampled from a man younger than 30 in good health. CDR3s include the opening cysteine and the closing phenylalanine or tryptophan. Fields, in order: D gene, J gene, V gene, clone size, CDR3 DNA, CDR3 protein. D genes are given only for firm matches. A row's size may be missing; if present it is once, few, many or a size class.

d_call: .; j_call: TRBJ2-3; v_call: TRBV30; clone_size: .; cdr3_nt: TGTGCCTGGGCCGGGGTAGATACGCAGTATTTT; cdr3_aa: CAWAGVDTQYF
d_call: .; j_call: TRBJ2-7; v_call: TRBV7-2; clone_size: .; cdr3_nt: TGTGCCAGCAGCCCCGCAGACCAGGGGAATACCTACTTC; cdr3_aa: CASSPADQGNTYF
d_call: .; j_call: TRBJ2-3; v_call: TRBV11-3; clone_size: .; cdr3_nt: TGTGCCAGCGCGAGGGGAGGAAGCACAGATACGCAGTATTTT; cdr3_aa: CASARGGSTDTQYF
d_call: .; j_call: TRBJ2-7; v_call: TRBV6-5; clone_size: once; cdr3_nt: TGTGCCAGCAGCCAGGGGATAGGATCTTACGAGCAGTACTTC; cdr3_aa: CASSQGIGSYEQYF
d_call: .; j_call: TRBJ2-7; v_call: TRBV10-1; clone_size: many; cdr3_nt: TGCGCCAGCCCTAGGACATTCTACGAGCAGTACTTC; cdr3_aa: CASPRTFYEQYF
d_call: .; j_call: TRBJ2-5; v_call: TRBV7-2; clone_size: .; cdr3_nt: TGTGCCAGCAGCCGTCAGGGAAGGGGGCAAGAGACCCAGTACTTC; cdr3_aa: CASSRQGRGQETQYF
d_call: TRBD1; j_call: TRBJ1-2; v_call: TRBV18; clone_size: .; cdr3_nt: TGTGCCAGCTCACTGGAACAGGGGTCGTTAGGCTACACCTTC; cdr3_aa: CASSLEQGSLGYTF
d_call: TRBD1; j_call: TRBJ2-2; v_call: TRBV4-2; clone_size: .; cdr3_nt: TGTGCCAGCAGCCCGGCCGGGACAGGGGCCGGGGAGCTGTTTTTT; cdr3_aa: CASSPAGTGAGELFF
d_call: .; j_call: TRBJ2-3; v_call: TRBV23-1; clone_size: few; cdr3_nt: TGCGCCAGCAGTCAATCGAACGGGAGCGCAGATACGCAGTATTTT; cdr3_aa: CASSQSNGSADTQYF
d_call: TRBD1; j_call: TRBJ2-3; v_call: TRBV5-1; clone_size: .; cdr3_nt: TGCGCCAGCAGCAGGACCGGGACAGGATCCACAGATACGCAGTATTTT; cdr3_aa: CASSRTGTGSTDTQYF
d_call: TRBD1; j_call: TRBJ1-2; v_call: TRBV10-3; clone_size: .; cdr3_nt: TGTGCCATCACTACAGGACAGGCTTTCTATGGCTACACCTTC; cdr3_aa: CAITTGQAFYGYTF
d_call: TRBD2; j_call: TRBJ2-7; v_call: TRBV7-7; clone_size: once; cdr3_nt: TGTGCTAGCAGCTTAGCAATAGCGGGGATGCAGTACTTC; cdr3_aa: CASSLAIAGMQYF
d_call: .; j_call: TRBJ2-1; v_call: TRBV30; clone_size: .; cdr3_nt: TGTGCCTGGAGTGGAGTTGGCAATGAGCAGTTCTTC; cdr3_aa: CAWSGVGNEQFF
d_call: .; j_call: TRBJ2-2; v_call: TRBV9; clone_size: .; cdr3_nt: TGTGCCAGCAGCGTAGGCAGCGGACCAAACACCGGGGAGCTGTTTTTT; cdr3_aa: CASSVGSGPNTGELFF
d_call: TRBD2; j_call: TRBJ2-2; v_call: TRBV2; clone_size: .; cdr3_nt: TGTGCCAGCAGTCGACTAGCGGGAGGCCTGAACACCGGGGAGCTGTTTTTT; cdr3_aa: CASSRLAGGLNTGELFF
d_call: .; j_call: TRBJ2-7; v_call: TRBV10-2; clone_size: .; cdr3_nt: TGCGCCAGCAGTGAACAGCCCCGGGGCGAGCAGTACTTC; cdr3_aa: CASSEQPRGEQYF
d_call: TRBD1; j_call: TRBJ2-2; v_call: TRBV27; clone_size: once; cdr3_nt: TGTGCCAGCAGTACCCGGACAGGAATTTACACCGGGGAGCTGTTTTTT; cdr3_aa: CASSTRTGIYTGELFF
d_call: .; j_call: TRBJ1-2; v_call: TRBV19; clone_size: .; cdr3_nt: TGTGCCAGTAGTATATTCGAGGGTCGGGGCTACACCTTC; cdr3_aa: CASSIFEGRGYTF
d_call: .; j_call: TRBJ2-7; v_call: TRBV2; clone_size: .; cdr3_nt: TGTGCCAGCAGTGAACGGCAGGGGGGCTCCTACGAGCAGTACTTC; cdr3_aa: CASSERQGGSYEQYF
d_call: .; j_call: TRBJ2-2; v_call: TRBV9; clone_size: .; cdr3_nt: TGTGCCAGCAGCGTAGTGGGGGGTTCCACCGGGGAGCTGTTTTTT; cdr3_aa: CASSVVGGSTGELFF
d_call: .; j_call: TRBJ1-2; v_call: TRBV7-3; clone_size: .; cdr3_nt: TGTGCCAGCAGCTTATGGCAGGGGTATGGCTACACCTTC; cdr3_aa: CASSLWQGYGYTF
d_call: TRBD1; j_call: TRBJ2-7; v_call: TRBV6-1; clone_size: .; cdr3_nt: TGTGCCAGCAGTGAAGCCCTGACAGGGGTACCCTACGAGCAGTACTTC; cdr3_aa: CASSEALTGVPYEQYF
d_call: .; j_call: TRBJ2-1; v_call: TRBV6-1; clone_size: .; cdr3_nt: TGTGCCAGCAGTGCCCGCCCAAGAAGGGACAATGAGCAGTTCTTC; cdr3_aa: CASSARPRRDNEQFF
d_call: .; j_call: TRBJ1-1; v_call: TRBV6-5; clone_size: once; cdr3_nt: TGTGCCAGCAGTTACGGGAGGAGTTACATGAACACTGAAGCTTTCTTT; cdr3_aa: CASSYGRSYMNTEAFF
d_call: .; j_call: TRBJ1-5; v_call: TRBV13; clone_size: .; cdr3_nt: TGTGCCAGCACCGCGGGGAGGCTCCGCGATCAGCCCCAGCATTTT; cdr3_aa: CASTAGRLRDQPQHF
d_call: .; j_call: TRBJ1-2; v_call: TRBV4-3; clone_size: many; cdr3_nt: TGCGCCAGCAGCCTTTTTCGGACAGTGCTAACTAATGGCTACACCTTC; cdr3_aa: CASSLFRTVLTNGYTF
d_call: TRBD1; j_call: TRBJ2-7; v_call: TRBV2; clone_size: .; cdr3_nt: TGTGCCGGAGCGTCGGGACAGGGTATCTACGAGCAGTACTTC; cdr3_aa: CAGASGQGIYEQYF
d_call: TRBD2; j_call: TRBJ2-3; v_call: TRBV7-9; clone_size: .; cdr3_nt: TGTGCCAGCACCCCGGGACTAGCGGGAGATGGAGATACGCAGTATTTT; cdr3_aa: CASTPGLAGDGDTQYF
d_call: .; j_call: TRBJ1-2; v_call: TRBV5-5; clone_size: .; cdr3_nt: TGTGCCAGCAGCCCTCGGATGAACTATGGCTACACCTTC; cdr3_aa: CASSPRMNYGYTF
d_call: .; j_call: TRBJ2-1; v_call: TRBV21-1; clone_size: few; cdr3_nt: TGTGCCAGCAGCAAAAGTCGGTTTGAGACTAGCGGCCTCTACAATGAGCAGTTCTTC; cdr3_aa: CASSKSRFETSGLYNEQFF
d_call: .; j_call: TRBJ2-5; v_call: TRBV7-2; clone_size: .; cdr3_nt: TGTGCCAGCAGCTTTGGGGGGATGGAGACCCAGTACTTC; cdr3_aa: CASSFGGMETQYF
d_call: .; j_call: TRBJ2-7; v_call: TRBV10-3; clone_size: .; cdr3_nt: TGTGCCATCAGTGACGGTTACGAGCAGTACTTC; cdr3_aa: CAISDGYEQYF
d_call: .; j_call: TRBJ2-1; v_call: TRBV5-4; clone_size: .; cdr3_nt: TGTGCCAGCAGCTTGTGGGACTACAATGAGCAGTTCTTC; cdr3_aa: CASSLWDYNEQFF
d_call: TRBD2; j_call: TRBJ2-5; v_call: TRBV7-2; clone_size: .; cdr3_nt: TGTGCCAGCAGCCCCGACCACCGCGGACTAGTCGGCCCCCAGTACTTC; cdr3_aa: CASSPDHRGLVGPQYF
d_call: .; j_call: TRBJ2-5; v_call: TRBV5-4; clone_size: .; cdr3_nt: TGTGCCAGCAGCTTTTGGGACTTACAAGAGACCCAGTACTTC; cdr3_aa: CASSFWDLQETQYF
d_call: .; j_call: TRBJ1-2; v_call: TRBV5-8; clone_size: .; cdr3_nt: TGTGCCAGCAGCTTTGACCCAAACTATGGCTACACCTTC; cdr3_aa: CASSFDPNYGYTF
d_call: TRBD2; j_call: TRBJ2-1; v_call: TRBV7-9; clone_size: .; cdr3_nt: TGTGCCAGCAGCTCTTTCCAAGCGGGAGGTTGGAATGAGCAGTTCTTC; cdr3_aa: CASSSFQAGGWNEQFF
d_call: TRBD1; j_call: TRBJ1-2; v_call: TRBV19; clone_size: .; cdr3_nt: TGTGCCAGTAGCAGCGACAGGGACTATGGCTACACCTTC; cdr3_aa: CASSSDRDYGYTF
d_call: .; j_call: TRBJ2-1; v_call: TRBV6-5; clone_size: .; cdr3_nt: TGTGCCAGCAGTTCCCCCTCCTACAATGAGCAGTTCTTC; cdr3_aa: CASSSPSYNEQFF
d_call: TRBD1; j_call: TRBJ2-7; v_call: TRBV6-1; clone_size: .; cdr3_nt: TGTGCCAGCAGGATGACAGGGGGCGCCCACGAGCAGTACTTC; cdr3_aa: CASRMTGGAHEQYF
d_call: .; j_call: TRBJ1-3; v_call: TRBV5-1; clone_size: .; cdr3_nt: TGCGCCAGCAGCCGAGAGGGCTCTGGAAACACCATATATTTT; cdr3_aa: CASSREGSGNTIYF
d_call: TRBD1; j_call: TRBJ1-5; v_call: TRBV2; clone_size: .; cdr3_nt: TGTGCCAGCACGGGACAGCTCGACCAGCCCCAGCATTTT; cdr3_aa: CASTGQLDQPQHF
d_call: .; j_call: TRBJ2-5; v_call: TRBV6-1; clone_size: .; cdr3_nt: TGTGCCAGCACGGAGACTAGGTTGGAGACCCAGTACTTC; cdr3_aa: CASTETRLETQYF
d_call: .; j_call: TRBJ2-1; v_call: TRBV5-4; clone_size: medium-sized; cdr3_nt: TGTGCCAGCAGCTTTGAGGGGACCCTTCCCAATGAGCAGTTCTTC; cdr3_aa: CASSFEGTLPNEQFF
d_call: .; j_call: TRBJ2-2; v_call: TRBV19; clone_size: .; cdr3_nt: TGTGCCAGTAGAGGACAGAGGCGAAACACCGGGGAGCTGTTTTTT; cdr3_aa: CASRGQRRNTGELFF
d_call: .; j_call: TRBJ2-3; v_call: TRBV5-1; clone_size: .; cdr3_nt: TGCGCCAGCAGCGACGGGACTCAGTTGGGCACAGATACGCAGTATTTT; cdr3_aa: CASSDGTQLGTDTQYF
d_call: TRBD2; j_call: TRBJ2-1; v_call: TRBV5-1; clone_size: .; cdr3_nt: TGCGCCAGCAGCTTGGGGATCGCGGGAGGATGGAATGAGCAGTTCTTC; cdr3_aa: CASSLGIAGGWNEQFF
d_call: .; j_call: TRBJ1-2; v_call: TRBV6-1; clone_size: few; cdr3_nt: TGTGCCAGCAGTGAACGAAGGGGCGCCGGTGGCTACACCTTC; cdr3_aa: CASSERRGAGGYTF
d_call: .; j_call: TRBJ2-5; v_call: TRBV27; clone_size: .; cdr3_nt: TGTGCCAGCAGTTCGACTAGACAAGTTTATGAGACCCAGTACTTC; cdr3_aa: CASSSTRQVYETQYF
d_call: .; j_call: TRBJ1-2; v_call: TRBV5-1; clone_size: .; cdr3_nt: TGCGCCAGCAGCTTGGGCCAGGGCATCCCTGGCTACACCTTC; cdr3_aa: CASSLGQGIPGYTF
d_call: .; j_call: TRBJ1-1; v_call: TRBV5-1; clone_size: many; cdr3_nt: TGCGCCAGCAGCGCCCGAGAGAGGGGAACGGACACTGAAGCTTTCTTT; cdr3_aa: CASSARERGTDTEAFF
d_call: TRBD1; j_call: TRBJ1-4; v_call: TRBV7-2; clone_size: .; cdr3_nt: TGTGCCAGCAGCTCTTCCACAGGGGGAGTTGGGGAAAAACTGTTTTTT; cdr3_aa: CASSSSTGGVGEKLFF
d_call: .; j_call: TRBJ1-6; v_call: TRBV28; clone_size: .; cdr3_nt: TGTGCCAGCAGACTGACAGATTATAATTCACCCCTCCACTTT; cdr3_aa: CASRLTDYNSPLHF
d_call: .; j_call: TRBJ2-1; v_call: TRBV2; clone_size: .; cdr3_nt: TGTGCCAGCAGCCCTCAAGGGGATGGGAATGAGCAGTTCTTC; cdr3_aa: CASSPQGDGNEQFF
d_call: .; j_call: TRBJ1-6; v_call: TRBV30; clone_size: few; cdr3_nt: TGTGCCTGGAGTGGGCAGGGATACTCACCCCTCCACTTT; cdr3_aa: CAWSGQGYSPLHF